Shown below are 12 T cell receptor beta chains from a single sample sequenced in a study of T cell responses to AZD1222 COVID-19 vaccine (dated by TCRdb to about 2021). This sample's time point label indicates: baseline before first vaccination. The receptor library was made with the immunoSEQ multiplex PCR assay. TCRdb re-hosts the immuneACCESS table, in-frame sequences only. Its copies lack some clones; in the studies checked, an unresolved V gene accounts for under half of them, and the cause for the rest is not known. This sample comprises roughly 120,000 clones, about nine tenths of them detected only once. The ten largest account for around 15% of the sample. The source material was peripheral blood, sampled on day 0 of AZD1222 vaccination. The receptor set was obtained from an adult in good health.

CDR3 sequence reads: CASPSQGKSGANVLTF. CDR3 in DNA: TGTGCCAGCCCTAGCCAGGGGAAGTCTGGGGCCAACGTCCTGACTTTC. The V gene is TRBV21-1, the J gene TRBJ2-6; the table names TRBD1, a call not compared with the DNA. TRBV21-1 is designated a pseudogene. CDR3 length: 16 amino acids.

This clone was detected once. The chain uses TRBV18 and TRBJ2-5, with TRBD2 as a possible D gene (5 bases). V was shortened by 0 bases and J by 4 bases, with 12 bases between the two germline ends. The CDR3 runs to 15 residues. Germline V gene lookup returns CDR1 KGHSH and CDR2 LQKENI. CDR3 sequence (DNA): TGTGCCAGCTCACCACCGGGCGAGGGCGCAGAGACCCAGTACTTC. Its protein product is CASSPPGEGAETQYF. The full variable domain, completed using reference TRBV18 and TRBJ2-5, is NAGVMQNPRHLVRRRGQEARLRCSPMKGHSHVYWYRQLPEEGLKFMVYLQKENIIDESGMPKERFSAEFPKEGPSILRIQQVVRGDSAAYFCASSPPGEGAETQYFGPGTRLLVL.

The chain couples TRBV11-2 to TRBJ2-7; D may be TRBD2 (6 bases). The CDR3 is 15 amino acids. The V gene's germline CDR1 is SGHAT and CDR2 FQNNGV. V was shortened by 1 base and J by 3 bases, with 13 bases between the two germline ends. The CDR3 protein is CASSLVTGLFYEQYF. In nucleotides, the CDR3 is TGTGCCAGCAGCTTAGTAACGGGACTGTTCTACGAGCAGTACTTC.

The chain links TRBV14 to TRBJ1-3, with D unclear. V was trimmed by 4 bases and J by 8 bases, leaving 12 bases between them. Germline V gene data show CDR1 as SGHDN and CDR2 as FVKESK. This CDR3 comprises 13 residues. CDR3 protein: CASSLNRGDTIYF. The CDR3, as DNA: TGTGCCAGCAGCCTAAATCGGGGAGACACCATATATTTT.

The V call is TRBV7-7, the J call TRBJ2-7, with D unclear. This CDR3 is built from 15 residues. In germline, CDR1 is SSHAT, CDR2 FNYEAQ (reference sequence). Trimming shortened V by 3 bases and J by 3 bases, and 15 bases separated the two germline ends. The CDR3 sequence: CASSFSLGSNYEQYF. In nucleotides, the CDR3 is TGTGCCAGCAGCTTTTCCCTGGGCTCAAACTACGAGCAGTACTTC.

The rearrangement joins TRBV5-6 to TRBJ1-4; D not certain. Per germline, CDR1 SGHDT and CDR2 YYEEEE. The CDR3 has 15 residues. V gave up 3 bases and J gave up 8 bases, with 17 bases separating them. The CDR3: CASSSEEWAGEKLFF. The CDR3 nucleotides read TGTGCCAGCAGCTCGGAAGAGTGGGCTGGGGAAAAACTGTTTTTT.

This clone was seen only a few times. CDR3 DNA sequence: TGCAGCGTTGAAGCCCTGGGACTAGCGGGAGGGCGCACCGGGGAGCTGTTTTTT. Protein: CSVEALGLAGGRTGELFF. The rearrangement uses TRBV29-1 and TRBJ2-2; 16 nucleotides line up with TRBD2. The CDR3 is 18 amino acids. Losses at the gene ends were 1 base for V and 4 bases for J; bases not matched to a gene: 6. Germline-derived CDR1 and CDR2 are SQVTM and ANQGSEA.

This clone has just a few counts. The V call is TRBV5-5, the J call TRBJ1-2; tentative D call: TRBD1 (5 bases). Germline V gives CDR1 SGHKS, CDR2 YYEKEE (reference sequence). This CDR3 is built from 13 residues. V lost 0 bases, J lost 3 bases, and 6 bases lay in between. The CDR3 loop reads CASSLARDYGYTF. The CDR3 DNA follows: TGTGCCAGCAGCTTGGCCAGGGACTATGGCTACACCTTC.

V and J are TRBV27 and TRBJ2-7, with 7 bases lining up with TRBD2. J was trimmed by 7 bases and V by 2 bases; bases with no gene match: 8. The CDR3 totals 14 residues. Germline assignment: CDR1 MNHEY and CDR2 SMNVEV (reference sequence). CDR3 sequence: CASSLNGLVEEQYF. The CDR3 nucleotides read TGTGCCAGCAGTTTAAACGGACTAGTAGAGGAGCAGTACTTC.

The CDR3 is CASSQVGRKNNEQFF. The CDR3 DNA sequence: TGTGCCAGCAGCCAAGTAGGACGGAAAAACAATGAGCAGTTCTTC. V usage is TRBV14 and J usage is TRBJ2-1, with unresolved D. V dropped 1 base and J dropped 5 bases, with 12 bases sitting between them. Germline V gene lookup returns CDR1 SGHDN and CDR2 FVKESK. CDR3 length: 15 amino acids. The complete variable domain, with remaining parts taken from reference TRBV14 and TRBJ2-1, reads EAGVTQFPSHSVIEKGQTVTLRCDPISGHDNLYWYRRVMGKEIKFLLHFVKESKQDESGMPNNRFLAERTGGTYSTLKVQPAELEDSGVYFCASSQVGRKNNEQFFGPGTRLTVL.

This chain joins TRBV11-2 and TRBJ1-4; D uncertain. The CDR3 has 14 amino acids. Trimming shortened V by 5 bases and J by 4 bases, and 11 bases separated the two germline ends. Germline CDR1 SGHAT, CDR2 FQNNGV. The CDR3 reads CASSGAGDNEKLFF. CDR3 sequence (DNA): TGTGCCAGCAGCGGCGCAGGCGATAATGAAAAACTGTTTTTT.

This chain links TRBV10-2 with TRBJ1-1, with 9 positions matching TRBD1. The V gene end was trimmed by 5 bases and the J gene end by 5 bases; junction bases not matched to a gene: 9. The germline gives CDR1 WSHSY, CDR2 SAAADI. The CDR3 is made up of 15 amino acids. The CDR3: CASSFQQGAQTEAFF. CDR3 nucleotide sequence: TGCGCCAGCAGTTTTCAACAGGGGGCGCAGACTGAAGCTTTCTTT.